This TCR beta chain was profiled in a study of cytomegalovirus exposure and HLA in healthy donors. The study, taken as a whole, reports: According to an earlier analysis, most TCR beta V segments yielded productive rearrangements about 87% or about 30% of the time.

The CDR3 consists of 14 residues. V was cut by 0 bases and J by 12 bases, with 20 bases left in between. Germline V lookup: CDR1 GTSNPN, CDR2 SVGIG (reference sequence). The PCR employed 60 Vbeta primers together with 13 Jbeta primers. Some clones are missing from TCRdb's copy, which holds only in-frame ones; the method was immunoSEQ multiplex PCR. The repertoire table contains 95,000 to 150,000 clones. A word on this clone: Its antigen remains unknown.

Sample: PBMCs. This chain connects TRBV30 to TRBJ1-2; maybe TRBD1 (6 bases). The sequence came from a man aged 30-40 years in good health and CMV-seronegative. The CDR3 sequence is CAWSVQGRGTGHTF. CDR3 nucleotide sequence: TGTGCCTGGAGTGTACAGGGCAGGGGCACGGGCCACACCTTC.